These T cell receptor beta chains were read from a single sample in a study of cytomegalovirus exposure and HLA in healthy donors. Some clones are missing from TCRdb's copy, which holds only in-frame ones; the method was immunoSEQ multiplex PCR. Of about 160,000 clones in the sample, roughly 72% were seen once. Sample: PBMCs. Receptors originate from a woman between 40 and 50 years old in good health and CMV-seronegative. The CDR3 runs from the conserved cysteine through the conserved F or W. The D gene is left open where the match is weak. Not every row has a clone size; where given, it reads once, few, many or a size class.

CDR3 DNA: TGTGCCAGCAGCTTAGGGGCTAGCGGGGCGCAGTATTTT
CDR3 protein: CASSLGASGAQYF
D gene: TRBD2
J gene: TRBJ2-3
V gene: TRBV7-9
clone size: .

CDR3 DNA: TGTGCCAGTAGTAAGAGAGCCGGGGAGCTGTTTTTT
CDR3 protein: CASSKRAGELFF
D gene: .
J gene: TRBJ2-2
V gene: TRBV19
clone size: few

CDR3 DNA: TGTGCCAGCAGCTTGGCTAGGACTAAAGAAGCTTTCTTT
CDR3 protein: CASSLARTKEAFF
D gene: .
J gene: TRBJ1-1
V gene: TRBV5-4
clone size: .

CDR3 DNA: TGTGCCAGCAGTGATAGAAGTCTTCTCTCCTACGAGCAGTACTTC
CDR3 protein: CASSDRSLLSYEQYF
D gene: .
J gene: TRBJ2-7
V gene: TRBV6-1
clone size: .

CDR3 DNA: TGTGCCAGTAGTAAGGGGCCACAGGAATCCTATGGCTACACCTTC
CDR3 protein: CASSKGPQESYGYTF
D gene: .
J gene: TRBJ1-2
V gene: TRBV19
clone size: once

CDR3 DNA: TGTGCCTCCCCCACGGGCGGGAGCTCCTACAATGAGCAGTTCTTC
CDR3 protein: CASPTGGSSYNEQFF
D gene: TRBD2
J gene: TRBJ2-1
V gene: TRBV30
clone size: once

CDR3 DNA: TGTGCCAGCAGTCTTACAGGGGAGCCCTATGGCTACACCTTC
CDR3 protein: CASSLTGEPYGYTF
D gene: TRBD1
J gene: TRBJ1-2
V gene: TRBV6-1
clone size: .

CDR3 DNA: TGTGCCAGTAGTGGGAGTTCCGGTGAAAAACTGTTTTTT
CDR3 protein: CASSGSSGEKLFF
D gene: .
J gene: TRBJ1-4
V gene: TRBV19
clone size: .

CDR3 DNA: TGTGCCAGCAGCTTGGATGAGGGGGCGGACTATGGCTACACCTTC
CDR3 protein: CASSLDEGADYGYTF
D gene: TRBD1
J gene: TRBJ1-2
V gene: TRBV5-6
clone size: .

CDR3 DNA: TGTGCCAGCAGCCCCCAGGGGGGCTCCTACGAGCAGTACTTC
CDR3 protein: CASSPQGGSYEQYF
D gene: .
J gene: TRBJ2-7
V gene: TRBV11-3
clone size: few

CDR3 DNA: TGTGCCAGCGGGGAGCGGGAGACATATGAGCAGTTCTTC
CDR3 protein: CASGERETYEQFF
D gene: TRBD2
J gene: TRBJ2-1
V gene: TRBV6-1
clone size: once